This is a list of T cell receptor beta chains from one sample in a study of post-analysis software for immune sequencing data. TCRdb called the PCR reads again in MiXCR, with one record for every CDR3 protein. The data contain about 760,000 distinct CDR3 sequences, 30% of them singletons. The sample comprised blood. These receptor sequences come from a girl between 5 and 17 years old with multiple sclerosis. Each CDR3 is given with its conserved first and last residue. The order of the fields is J gene, D gene, clone size, V gene, CDR3 protein, CDR3 DNA. The D gene is left open where the match is weak. A clone size is listed for some rows: how often the clone was seen (once, few, many), or a class if it is expanded.

j_gene: TRBJ2-7
d_gene: .
abundance: .
v_gene: TRBV20-1
CDR3aa: CSARQDYYEQYF
CDR3nt: TGCAGTGCGAGACAAGACTACTACGAGCAGTACTTC

j_gene: TRBJ2-2
d_gene: .
abundance: .
v_gene: TRBV6-4
CDR3aa: CASSMDGETGELFF
CDR3nt: TGTGCCAGCAGTATGGACGGAGAGACCGGGGAGCTGTTTTTT

j_gene: TRBJ2-3
d_gene: .
abundance: .
v_gene: TRBV20-1
CDR3aa: CSARGTGTAGFLDTQYF
CDR3nt: TGCAGTGCAAGGGGTACCGGGACCGCCGGTTTTTTAGATACGCAGTATTTT

j_gene: TRBJ2-1
d_gene: .
abundance: many
v_gene: TRBV20-1
CDR3aa: CSARDLEQFF
CDR3nt: TGCAGTGCTAGAGACCTCGAGCAGTTCTTC

j_gene: TRBJ2-7
d_gene: TRBD2
abundance: .
v_gene: TRBV10-1
CDR3aa: CASQAQRGYEQYF
CDR3nt: TGCGCCAGCCAGGCCCAGCGGGGCTACGAGCAGTACTTC

j_gene: TRBJ2-7
d_gene: .
abundance: once
v_gene: TRBV4-2
CDR3aa: CASSQAGDETRYF
CDR3nt: TGTGCCAGCAGCCAAGCGGGGGACGAGACCCGGTACTTC

j_gene: TRBJ2-7
d_gene: .
abundance: .
v_gene: TRBV28
CDR3aa: CASTLGPTYEQYF
CDR3nt: TGTGCCAGCACCCTGGGACCTACCTACGAGCAGTACTTC

j_gene: TRBJ2-7
d_gene: TRBD1
abundance: few
v_gene: TRBV5-1
CDR3aa: CASSRGQGDSYEQYF
CDR3nt: TGCGCCAGCAGCCGGGGACAGGGAGACTCCTACGAGCAGTACTTC

j_gene: TRBJ2-7
d_gene: .
abundance: once
v_gene: TRBV21-1
CDR3aa: CASSKTVGTLDSYEQYF
CDR3nt: TGTGCCAGCAGCAAGACCGTGGGGACACTTGACTCCTACGAGCAGTACTTC

j_gene: TRBJ2-1
d_gene: .
abundance: .
v_gene: TRBV4-3
CDR3aa: CASSHLIGGGTYNEQFF
CDR3nt: TGCGCCAGCAGCCACCTCATTGGCGGGGGCACCTACAATGAGCAGTTCTTC

j_gene: TRBJ2-7
d_gene: .
abundance: many
v_gene: TRBV12-3/TRBV12-4
CDR3aa: CASSFATGSYEQYF
CDR3nt: TGTGCCAGCAGTTTCGCCACAGGGAGCTACGAGCAGTACTTC

j_gene: TRBJ1-5
d_gene: .
abundance: few
v_gene: TRBV7-6
CDR3aa: CASSFGPRGSNQPQHF
CDR3nt: TGTGCCAGCAGCTTCGGGCCCAGAGGAAGCAATCAGCCCCAGCATTTT

j_gene: TRBJ1-1
d_gene: TRBD1
abundance: once
v_gene: TRBV27
CDR3aa: CASSRTGQNTEAFF
CDR3nt: TGTGCCAGCAGTCGGACAGGCCAGAACACTGAAGCTTTCTTT

j_gene: TRBJ2-7
d_gene: .
abundance: few
v_gene: TRBV20-1
CDR3aa: CSARGTTHIYEQYF
CDR3nt: TGCAGTGCTAGGGGGACCACTCATATCTACGAGCAGTACTTC

j_gene: TRBJ1-6
d_gene: .
abundance: .
v_gene: TRBV5-6
CDR3aa: CASSHQLRGAYSPLHF
CDR3nt: TGTGCCAGCAGCCACCAACTCCGGGGGGCCTATTCACCCCTCCACTTT

j_gene: TRBJ2-5
d_gene: .
abundance: few
v_gene: TRBV5-6
CDR3aa: CASTGPQETQYF
CDR3nt: TGTGCCAGCACCGGTCCTCAAGAGACCCAGTACTTC

j_gene: TRBJ2-5
d_gene: .
abundance: few
v_gene: TRBV9
CDR3aa: CASSEGPSSRETQYF
CDR3nt: TGTGCCAGCAGCGAGGGGCCTTCTTCTAGGGAGACCCAGTACTTC

j_gene: TRBJ1-6
d_gene: TRBD1
abundance: .
v_gene: TRBV4-1
CDR3aa: CASSQPQGANSPLHF
CDR3nt: TGCGCCAGCAGCCAACCCCAGGGGGCGAATTCACCCCTCCACTTT

j_gene: TRBJ2-5
d_gene: .
abundance: few
v_gene: TRBV12-3/TRBV12-4
CDR3aa: CASSPRVVTLDQETQYF
CDR3nt: TGTGCCAGCAGCCCGAGAGTTGTCACACTGGACCAAGAGACCCAGTACTTC

j_gene: TRBJ1-5
d_gene: .
abundance: few
v_gene: TRBV6-5
CDR3aa: CASSIKAGTNQPQHF
CDR3nt: TGTGCCAGCTCCATTAAGGCAGGGACTAATCAGCCCCAGCATTTT

j_gene: TRBJ2-1
d_gene: .
abundance: .
v_gene: TRBV27
CDR3aa: CASSLNLLSGAYNEQFF
CDR3nt: TGTGCCAGCAGTTTGAATTTGTTGTCGGGAGCCTACAATGAGCAGTTCTTC

j_gene: TRBJ1-4
d_gene: .
abundance: few
v_gene: TRBV12-3/TRBV12-4
CDR3aa: CASSPWGTEEKLFF
CDR3nt: TGTGCCAGCAGTCCCTGGGGGACGGAGGAAAAACTGTTTTTT

j_gene: TRBJ1-1
d_gene: .
abundance: few
v_gene: TRBV7-9
CDR3aa: CASSFSVGITEAFF
CDR3nt: TGTGCCAGCAGTTTTAGCGTGGGTATCACTGAAGCTTTCTTT

j_gene: TRBJ2-1
d_gene: .
abundance: few
v_gene: TRBV29-1
CDR3aa: CSVEDLGGGGNEQFF
CDR3nt: TGCAGCGTTGAAGATCTGGGCGGGGGCGGGAATGAGCAGTTCTTC

j_gene: TRBJ2-3
d_gene: TRBD2
abundance: few
v_gene: TRBV28
CDR3aa: CASSLGAGAFDGQYF
CDR3nt: TGTGCCAGCAGTTTAGGGGCGGGAGCCTTCGACGGGCAGTATTTT

j_gene: TRBJ1-2
d_gene: TRBD1
abundance: few
v_gene: TRBV28
CDR3aa: CASSLDRGNGYTF
CDR3nt: TGTGCCAGCAGCCTGGACAGGGGTAATGGCTACACCTTC

j_gene: TRBJ2-5
d_gene: TRBD1
abundance: .
v_gene: TRBV29-1
CDR3aa: CSVEETGFGTQYF
CDR3nt: TGCAGCGTTGAAGAGACAGGGTTTGGGACCCAGTACTTC

j_gene: TRBJ2-3
d_gene: .
abundance: .
v_gene: TRBV7-9
CDR3aa: CASSFTGITDTQYF
CDR3nt: TGTGCCAGCAGCTTTACGGGGATCACAGATACGCAGTATTTT

j_gene: TRBJ2-1
d_gene: .
abundance: few
v_gene: TRBV10-1
CDR3aa: CASSESTRNEQFF
CDR3nt: TGCGCCAGCAGTGAGTCGACCAGGAATGAGCAGTTCTTC

j_gene: TRBJ2-2
d_gene: .
abundance: once
v_gene: TRBV5-1
CDR3aa: CASSLAGTHTGELFF
CDR3nt: TGCGCCAGCAGCTTGGCGGGTACCCACACCGGGGAGCTGTTTTTT

j_gene: TRBJ1-2
d_gene: .
abundance: .
v_gene: TRBV28
CDR3aa: CASRTGTRRYGYTF
CDR3nt: TGTGCCAGCAGAACCGGGACAAGACGCTATGGCTACACCTTC

j_gene: TRBJ2-4
d_gene: .
abundance: .
v_gene: TRBV18
CDR3aa: CASSPTPLGTKNIQYF
CDR3nt: TGTGCCAGCTCTCCCACACCCTTAGGGACCAAAAACATTCAGTACTTC

j_gene: TRBJ2-1
d_gene: TRBD2
abundance: few
v_gene: TRBV7-2
CDR3aa: CASSSAGGRDNEQFF
CDR3nt: TGTGCCAGCAGCTCTGCGGGGGGCCGTGACAATGAGCAGTTCTTC

j_gene: TRBJ1-1
d_gene: .
abundance: .
v_gene: TRBV5-1
CDR3aa: CASSLAREGTEAFF
CDR3nt: TGCGCCAGCAGCTTGGCCCGGGAGGGCACTGAAGCTTTCTTT

j_gene: TRBJ2-4
d_gene: .
abundance: many
v_gene: TRBV29-1
CDR3aa: CSVYSQDIQYF
CDR3nt: TGCAGCGTTTACTCCCAAGACATTCAGTACTTC

j_gene: TRBJ2-3
d_gene: .
abundance: .
v_gene: TRBV11-2
CDR3aa: CASSFAGRGPDTQYF
CDR3nt: TGTGCCAGCAGCTTCGCGGGACGCGGCCCAGATACGCAGTATTTT

j_gene: TRBJ2-5
d_gene: .
abundance: few
v_gene: TRBV14
CDR3aa: CASSRQTRPQYF
CDR3nt: TGTGCCAGCAGCCGACAGACAAGGCCCCAGTACTTC

j_gene: TRBJ2-1
d_gene: TRBD2
abundance: few
v_gene: TRBV11-2
CDR3aa: CASSSRLAGGPHEQFF
CDR3nt: TGTGCCAGCAGCTCGAGACTAGCGGGAGGGCCTCATGAGCAGTTCTTC